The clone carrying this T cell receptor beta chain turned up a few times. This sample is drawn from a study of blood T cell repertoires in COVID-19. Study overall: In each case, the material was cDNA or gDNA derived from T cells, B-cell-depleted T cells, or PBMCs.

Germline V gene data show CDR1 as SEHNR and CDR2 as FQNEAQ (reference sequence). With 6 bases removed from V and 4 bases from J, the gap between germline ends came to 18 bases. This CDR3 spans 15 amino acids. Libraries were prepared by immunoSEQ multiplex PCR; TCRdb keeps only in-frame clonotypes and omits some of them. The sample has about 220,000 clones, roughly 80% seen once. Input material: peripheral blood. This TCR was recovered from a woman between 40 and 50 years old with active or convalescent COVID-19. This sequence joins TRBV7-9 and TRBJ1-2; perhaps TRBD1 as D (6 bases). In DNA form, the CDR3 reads TGTGCCAGCAGTCAAACGGGGGGGGCTAGCTATGGCTACACCTTC. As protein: CASSQTGGASYGYTF.